The rows below give T cell receptor beta chains drawn from one sample of a study of cytomegalovirus exposure and HLA in healthy donors. TCRdb's copy holds only in-frame clones and misses some; the assay was immunoSEQ multiplex PCR. This table has 150,000 or so clones, 82% appearing once. Sequencing was done on a sample of PBMCs. The receptors stem from a woman aged 40 to 50 in good health and CMV-seronegative. Each CDR3 is given with its conserved first and last residue. A D gene is named only where the DNA matches it firmly. Rows give clone size only sometimes, using once, few, many, or a class for an expanded clone.

j_call clone_size cdr3_length v_call d_call cdr3_nt cdr3_aa
TRBJ2-1 few 16 TRBV4-3 TRBD2 TGCGCCAGCAGCCCCACCGGGACTAGTGCCTACAATGAGCAGTTCTTC CASSPTGTSAYNEQFF
TRBJ2-7 NA 13 TRBV6-5 TRBD1 TGTGCCAGCAGAGGACAGGTGACCTACGAGCAGTACTTC CASRGQVTYEQYF
TRBJ2-3 NA 10 TRBV29-1 NA TGCAGCGTTCACACAGATACGCAGTATTTT CSVHTDTQYF
TRBJ2-6 once 14 TRBV7-2 NA TGTGCCAGTACCAGGGATTCTGGGGCCAACGTCCTGACTTTC CASTRDSGANVLTF
TRBJ2-7 NA 13 TRBV30 NA TGTGCCTGGAGTGTCGGAGTAGTTTTGGAGCAGTACTTC CAWSVGVVLEQYF
TRBJ1-2 NA 14 TRBV5-6 NA TGTGCCAGCAGCTTACGGTCACAGAACTATGGCTACACCTTC CASSLRSQNYGYTF
TRBJ2-5 NA 15 TRBV5-1 TRBD1 TGCGCCAGCAGCCCCGTCGCGGACAGGGGTCTGTCGCAGTACTTC CASSPVADRGLSQYF
TRBJ1-5 few 14 TRBV9 TRBD1 TGTGCCAGTCAACGTACAGGGGGCGACCAGCCCCAGCATTTT CASQRTGGDQPQHF
TRBJ2-2 NA 16 TRBV2 TRBD2 TGTGCCAGCAGTAAGCGGGGCATTGCCAACACCGGGGAGCTGTTTTTT CASSKRGIANTGELFF
TRBJ2-1 NA 16 TRBV5-1 TRBD2 TGCGCCAGCAGCTTGGTAAGCGGGAGCTCCTACAATGAGCAGTTCTTC CASSLVSGSSYNEQFF
TRBJ2-7 once 16 TRBV27 NA TGTGCCAGCAGTTTTAGTGTGGGACAAAAAACCTACGAGCAGTACTTC CASSFSVGQKTYEQYF
TRBJ1-6 NA 14 TRBV5-1 TRBD1 TGCGCCAGCAGCCCCGGACAGGCTAATTCACCCCTCCACTTT CASSPGQANSPLHF
TRBJ1-2 NA 15 TRBV6-5 NA TGTGCCAGCTCGAGTCGGTCAGGGACAACTTATGGCTACACCTTC CASSSRSGTTYGYTF
TRBJ2-7 NA 15 TRBV11-3 TRBD2 TGTGCCAGCAGCCCAGCGGGAGCGAGTTCCTACGAGCAGTACTTC CASSPAGASSYEQYF
TRBJ2-2 few 13 TRBV21-1 NA TGTGCCAGCAGCAAAGCCGGGTCCGGGGAGCTGTTTTTT CASSKAGSGELFF
TRBJ1-5 NA 15 TRBV6-5 NA TGTGCCAGCAGTACAATCCGGAGTAGCAATCAGCCCCAGCATTTT CASSTIRSSNQPQHF
TRBJ2-3 NA 14 TRBV11-1 TRBD1 TGTGCCAGCAGCGTAGGACAGGGAATTGATACGCAGTATTTT CASSVGQGIDTQYF
TRBJ2-2 NA 17 TRBV7-3 NA TGTGCCAGCAGCTTAACGAATCGGGGGTCGAACACCGGGGAGCTGTTTTTT CASSLTNRGSNTGELFF
TRBJ1-4 NA 14 TRBV6-6 NA TGTGCCAGCAGTCGGGACATGGCTAATGAAAAACTGTTTTTT CASSRDMANEKLFF
TRBJ1-5 NA 12 TRBV2 NA TGTGCCAGCAGGACAGAAAATCAGCCCCAGCATTTT CASRTENQPQHF
TRBJ2-7 NA 14 TRBV4-1 TRBD2 TGCGCCAGCAGCCGTCTAGCGGGAGGTTACGAGCAGTACTTC CASSRLAGGYEQYF
TRBJ2-3 NA 15 TRBV9 TRBD2 TGTGCCAGCAGCGTAACTAGCGGGACCACAGATACGCAGTATTTT CASSVTSGTTDTQYF
TRBJ1-3 NA 15 TRBV4-1 NA TGCGCCAGCAGCCTACACCCGGGCCGCGGGGACACCATATATTTT CASSLHPGRGDTIYF
TRBJ2-1 NA 16 TRBV4-3 NA TGCGCCAGCAGCCCTCGACGGGCGGGCATGAACAATGAGCAGTTCTTC CASSPRRAGMNNEQFF
TRBJ2-5 few 16 TRBV5-4 TRBD1 TGTGCCAGCAGCTTGGAGGGACAGGGAGGGATTGAGACCCAGTACTTC CASSLEGQGGIETQYF
TRBJ1-2 NA 13 TRBV6-1 NA TGTGCCAGCAGTTGGAGCGGGGCGGATGGCTACACCTTC CASSWSGADGYTF
TRBJ2-7 NA 14 TRBV4-2 NA TGTGCCAGCAGCCAAGTCCTAGAAACTGGCGAGCAGTACTTC CASSQVLETGEQYF
TRBJ1-1 NA 15 TRBV6-4 NA TGTGCCAGCAGTTTTCGGGGGGTAATGAACACTGAAGCTTTCTTT CASSFRGVMNTEAFF
TRBJ1-2 NA 16 TRBV5-1 NA TGCGCCAGCAGCTTGGAACCGAATGGTGGGGGCTATGTCTACACCTTC CASSLEPNGGGYVYTF
TRBJ1-1 few 14 TRBV18 NA TGTGCCAGCTCACCAGGTCCAGGGAACACTGAAGCTTTCTTT CASSPGPGNTEAFF
TRBJ2-1 NA 16 TRBV4-3 NA TGCGCCAGCAGCCAAGTAGGGGGGGCAGGTGCGGATGAGCAGTTCTTC CASSQVGGAGADEQFF
TRBJ2-1 NA 13 TRBV29-1 NA TGCAGCTCCCCATCGGGTTCCTACAATGAGCAGTTCTTC CSSPSGSYNEQFF
TRBJ2-7 NA 16 TRBV4-3 NA TGCGCCAGCAGCCAAGCCCAACTGAGTCGAGTAAACGAGCAGTACTTC CASSQAQLSRVNEQYF